This T cell receptor (beta chain) was profiled in a study of human T cells and chemical hapten exposure. This clonotype was detected only a few times. The total RNA was obtained from whole blood that was not fractionated. The CDR3 is 15 residues long. CDR1 and CDR2 (germline): LNHNV, YYDKDF (reference sequence). The V end was cut by 1 base, the J end by 1 base, with 8 bases between. TCRdb passed the 5' RACE reads through MiXCR, listing each CDR3 protein once. The repertoire has tens of thousands of distinct CDR3 sequences, more than 15% of them found once; the top ten carry around 6.8%. The origin of this receptor is a female donor in good health. V is TRBV15 and J is TRBJ2-4; D might be TRBD1 or TRBD2, each matching 5 bases. The CDR3 loop is CATSRGWGAKNIQYF. The CDR3 region has the DNA TGTGCCACCAGCAGAGGATGGGGGGCCAAAAACATTCAGTACTTC.